One and the same sample provided the 13 T cell receptor beta chains below, sequenced in a study of cytomegalovirus exposure and HLA in healthy donors. 13 Jbeta primers and 60 Vbeta primers were used for the PCR. The method was immunoSEQ multiplex PCR; TCRdb's version includes in-frame clones alone and lacks a portion of them. The sample holds approximately 98,000 clones, approximately 74% seen once. Sequenced: PBMCs. The receptors come from a male donor in good health and CMV-seronegative.

V gene TRBV6-1 combines with J gene TRBJ2-7; D perhaps matches TRBD1 (5 bases). In germline, CDR1 is MNHNS, CDR2 SASEGT. V shed 2 bases and J shed 2 bases, with 13 bases lying between them. The CDR3 totals 15 residues. This CDR3 is CASSELGQGPYEQYF. In nucleotides, the CDR3 is TGTGCCAGCAGTGAATTGGGTCAGGGTCCCTACGAGCAGTACTTC.

This chain uses TRBV6-1 with TRBJ2-1; 13 bases match TRBD2. V was pared by 8 bases and J by 7 bases, with 5 bases of the junction left unmatched. The CDR3 has 14 residues. CDR1 is MNHNS and CDR2 is SASEGT in the germline V gene. The CDR3 sequence: CASPGLAGENEQFF. The DNA for the CDR3 is TGTGCCAGCCCTGGACTAGCGGGAGAAAATGAGCAGTTCTTC.

This clone has a single count. V is TRBV7-9 and J is TRBJ2-3; tentative D call: TRBD1 (6 bases). Germline V lookup: CDR1 SEHNR, CDR2 FQNEAQ (reference sequence). The CDR3 totals 13 residues. The germline V and J ends were trimmed by 6 bases and 4 bases, with 11 bases remaining between them. CDR3 amino acids: CASSSQGPDTQYF. In nucleotides, the CDR3 is TGTGCCAGCAGTTCACAGGGACCAGATACGCAGTATTTT.

The sample holds one count of this clone. This chain uses TRBV19 with TRBJ1-2, with a weak D call TRBD1 (5 bases). Trimming left V 2 bases short and J 4 bases short, with 11 bases between. Looked up from germline, CDR1 is LNHDA and CDR2 is SQIVND (reference sequence). This CDR3 contains 14 residues. The CDR3 here is CASSISGGAYGYTF. The CDR3, as DNA: TGTGCCAGTAGTATAAGCGGGGGAGCCTATGGCTACACCTTC.

This chain connects TRBV9 to TRBJ1-4; D is uncertain. V gave up 4 bases and J gave up 8 bases, with 12 bases separating them. The CDR3 covers 13 residues. Germline CDR1 is SGDLS and CDR2 is YYNGEE. CDR3 residues: CASSRGNGEKLFF. CDR3 bases: TGTGCCAGCAGCCGAGGGAACGGCGAAAAACTGTTTTTT.

The J gene is TRBJ2-7, the V gene TRBV27, with TRBD2 matching 10 bases. This CDR3 spans 14 amino acids. Looked up from germline, CDR1 is MNHEY and CDR2 is SMNVEV (reference sequence). The V gene end was trimmed by 5 bases and the J gene end by 3 bases; junction bases not matched to a gene: 4. CDR3 DNA sequence: TGTGCCAGCAGTCGAGCGGGAGGGAACTACGAGCAGTACTTC. Its protein product is CASSRAGGNYEQYF.

The chain couples TRBV27 to TRBJ2-3; D might be TRBD1 (6 bases). The CDR3 sequence is 15 residues long. V lost 7 bases, J lost 2 bases, and 16 bases lay in between. Per the germline V gene, CDR1 is MNHEY and CDR2 is SMNVEV (reference sequence). For the CDR3, the DNA is TGTGCCAGCAAGCTAGGGGGTGGGAACACAGATACGCAGTATTTT. Encoded protein: CASKLGGGNTDTQYF.

The chain uses TRBV21-1 and TRBJ2-5; TRBD2, the table's D call, was not compared with the DNA. TRBV21-1 is labeled a pseudogene. The CDR3 contains 11 residues. In DNA form, the CDR3 reads TGTGCCAGCACCTTTCAAGAGACCCAGTACTTC. Its translation is CASTFQETQYF.

In the case of this clone: An end of the junction differs from the germline gene, which may be a read error. The chain recombines TRBV10-3 with TRBJ1-1; 7 bases align to TRBD1. This CDR3 region has 11 residues. Germline lookup yields CDR1 ENHRY and CDR2 SYGVKD. CDR3 in DNA: TGTGCCATCAGTGAGGGCAGGGGGGCCTTATTT. Translation gives CAISEGRGALF.

The gene calls are TRBV5-1 and TRBJ2-3; 9 bases line up with TRBD2. The CDR3 is made up of 17 amino acids. The germline CDR1 and CDR2 sequences are SGHRS and YFSETQ. Germline trimming cut 3 bases from V and 4 bases from J; bases unmatched to any gene: 12. This CDR3 is CASSSRLSGSRADTQYF. The CDR3 nucleotides read TGCGCCAGCAGCTCCCGCCTTAGCGGGAGTAGGGCAGATACGCAGTATTTT.

V is TRBV7-8 and J is TRBJ1-1, with unresolved D. This CDR3 is 14 amino acids long. Germline lookup yields CDR1 SGHVS and CDR2 FQNEAQ. The germline V and J ends were trimmed by 1 base and 2 bases, with 8 bases remaining between them. This CDR3 is CASSLGGLNTEAFF. CDR3 DNA sequence: TGTGCCAGCAGCTTAGGAGGGCTAAACACTGAAGCTTTCTTT. Full variable domain (rest looked up from reference TRBV7-8 and TRBJ1-1): GAGVSQSPRYKVAKRGQDVALRCDPISGHVSLFWYQQALGQGPEFLTYFQNEAQLDKSGLPSDRFFAERPEGSVSTLKIQRTQQEDSAVYLCASSLGGLNTEAFFGQGTRLTVV.

The rearrangement links TRBV5-1 to TRBJ2-5, with D uncertain. CDR1 is SGHRS and CDR2 is YFSETQ in the germline V gene. This CDR3 has 14 amino acids. V lost 0 bases and J lost 3, with 9 bases in between. The CDR3 loop is CASSLAARKETQYF. Here the CDR3 DNA reads TGCGCCAGCAGCTTGGCTGCCAGAAAAGAGACCCAGTACTTC.

J is TRBJ2-2 and V is TRBV4-3; 10 positions agree with TRBD1. The CDR3 sequence is 16 residues long. Trimming at V came to 4 bases and at J to 6 bases, leaving 8 bases not matched to a gene. The V gene's germline CDR1 is LGHNA and CDR2 YSLEER. In DNA, the CDR3 is TGCGCCAGCAGCCGATCCGGGACAGGGGCGTCCGGGGAGCTGTTTTTT. Residues: CASSRSGTGASGELFF.